The source of this T cell receptor (beta chain) is a study of T cells in Graves' hyperthyroidism and ophthalmopathy (dated by TCRdb to the late 2010s). About the investigation overall: To identify distinguishing TCR V-J signatures, a discovery cohort of roughly 100 patients was used, comprising under 45 with Graves' ophthalmopathy and around 57 with stable Graves' hyperthyroidism. Whether ophthalmopathy could be predicted prospectively was tested in an independent validation cohort made up of 18 hyperthyroidism patients plus 17 patients who later progressed to ophthalmopathy. The 75 to 100 discovery patients were divided at random into training and test sets in a 7:3 ratio. In addition, the study compared T-cell repertoires in thyroid tissue and in blood from five or six Graves' hyperthyroidism patients. Following sampling, methimazole starting at 30 mg daily was given to hyperthyroidism patients, and high-dose intravenous methylprednisolone was given to ophthalmopathy patients. TCR Vbeta CDR3 sequencing of 120 to 150 peripheral blood samples (roughly 43 ophthalmopathy, 70 to 85 hyperthyroidism and approximately 17 progressor patients) is reported in the paper.

For this clonotype: Its antigen target is currently unknown. No base-level quality is on record; no much larger clone is a single base apart.

Patients with uncontrolled infections, other autoimmune diseases, pregnancy or lactation were excluded. Clinical symptoms, serum thyroxine and TRAb, thyroid ultrasound, and orbital computed tomography formed the basis for the diagnoses. Total RNA was extracted using Trizol reagent, and RNA quality was assessed on an Agilent 2100 Bioanalyzer. TCR beta CDR3 regions were amplified from RNA transcripts. A first-round RT-PCR of the TCR CDR3 used the HTBI primer set with the Qiagen OneStep RT-PCR kit. A second multiplex PCR round built the libraries, followed by size selection and purification. The libraries were sequenced on an Illumina HiSeq2000 using paired-end 100 bp reads. Per the source publication's procedure: SOAPnuke was used to process the raw data, removing reads that contained adapters or uncalled bases, had a mean Phred below 15, or lacked an exact match to the constant primer or identifier. High-quality paired reads were merged using COPE v1.2.5, and each unique nucleotide sequence was defined as a clonotype. MiTCR v1.1 was used to align the clonotypes against IMGT TRBV, TRBD and TRBJ reference segments. Analysis was restricted to V-J combinations with a frequency above 0.0001, which covered roughly 99% of repertoires. The TCS score was defined as F50 (clonal expansion) divided by E x V (chaos), with BLOSUM62-based TCRdist calculated between CDR3 peptides within each V-J. Welch's t-statistics and random forest reduced approximately 520 V-J features to 13, which were used in a naive Bayes classifier (R e1071). The similarity between thyroid and blood repertoires was quantified using the Morisita-Horn index. TCRdb trimmed public reads at Q25 via fastp, called clones via MiXCR and kept in-frame beta chains. Identical CDR3 protein sequences are pooled into one entry, listed with their most common genes and DNA. The authors' filters were not applied to this entry. For this sample there are 450,000 to 700,000 distinct CDR3 sequences; roughly 50% appear just once. Under 20% of the sample goes to the ten largest clones.

The germline V gene supplies CDR1 MRHNA and CDR2 SNTAGT. From the cysteine through the phenylalanine, the CDR3 covers 18 amino acids. Of all the DNA, just the CDR3 is kept, 54 bases in frame from base 1. V drops 9 bases and J drops 1 base, leaving 25 bases in between. Paper-wide results and their limitations: In validation, the model predicted progression to ophthalmopathy with approximately 70% sensitivity and less than 75% specificity, a median of 6.5 months before onset. Ophthalmopathy was separated from stable hyperthyroidism by a 13 V-J signature model, with over 85% sensitivity and about 81% specificity obtained in cross-validation and 80%/75% obtained in testing. No statistical method was used to fix the sample size in advance, and group allocation was not hidden from the investigators. Most expanded thyroid clonotypes (frequency above 0.001) were also detected in blood, a finding suggesting that blood repertoires may reflect thyroid immune responses.

In this chain, TRBV6-4 is recombined with TRBJ1-5, and TRBD1 may be the D gene, going by 6 matching bases. This TCR was sampled from an adult woman with Graves' disease, either hyperthyroidism or ophthalmopathy (not recorded which). The sample comprised peripheral blood or thyroid tissue (not recorded which). The CDR3 region: CARGALFDGGVSNQPQHF. Read as DNA, the sequence is TGTGCCAGGGGAGCCCTCTTTGATGGGGGCGTAAGCAATCAGCCCCAGCATTTT.